These T cell receptor beta chains were read from a single sample in a study of human T cells and chemical hapten exposure. In TCRdb, the RACE reads were re-called with MiXCR into one record per CDR3 protein. The repertoire includes roughly 200,000 distinct CDR3 sequences, approximately 20% of them detected once, and about 7% sits in the top ten. The material sequenced was whole blood, taken in connection with sensitization to the hapten diphenylcyclopropenone (DPC). All receptors come from a woman in her forties or fifties with alopecia areata. Some clones in this sample may be carry-over from other donors' samples. Both conserved end residues are trimmed from each CDR3. Not every row has a clone size; where given, it reads once, few, many or a size class.

j_gene: TRBJ1-5; abundance: .; len: 12; v_gene: TRBV20-1; CDR3aa: STRRPFGNQPQH
j_gene: TRBJ2-7; abundance: many; len: 11; v_gene: TRBV10-3; CDR3aa: AISAQDSYEQY
j_gene: TRBJ2-3; abundance: .; len: 14; v_gene: TRBV9; CDR3aa: ASSVGQALESDTQY
j_gene: TRBJ1-1; abundance: .; len: 12; v_gene: TRBV14; CDR3aa: ASSQVGRAAGAF
j_gene: TRBJ1-2; abundance: .; len: 10; v_gene: TRBV29-1; CDR3aa: SGGEGPFGYT
j_gene: TRBJ2-1; abundance: .; len: 12; v_gene: TRBV12-3/TRBV12-4; CDR3aa: ASSLGLNYNEQF
j_gene: TRBJ1-4; abundance: few; len: 13; v_gene: TRBV5-1; CDR3aa: ASSPWDSGREKLF
j_gene: TRBJ2-7; abundance: few; len: 14; v_gene: TRBV5-1; CDR3aa: ASSLAAAGASYEQY
j_gene: TRBJ2-1; abundance: .; len: 14; v_gene: TRBV27; CDR3aa: ASNSISGSSYNEQF
j_gene: TRBJ1-2; abundance: few; len: 11; v_gene: TRBV6-5; CDR3aa: ASSLEGVDGYT
j_gene: TRBJ1-2; abundance: few; len: 11; v_gene: TRBV5-1; CDR3aa: ASATYQDYGYT
j_gene: TRBJ2-1; abundance: .; len: 12; v_gene: TRBV20-1; CDR3aa: SASSPPDMEEQF
j_gene: TRBJ2-7; abundance: .; len: 13; v_gene: TRBV20-1; CDR3aa: SARVPGTPPSEQY
j_gene: TRBJ1-3; abundance: .; len: 11; v_gene: TRBV5-1; CDR3aa: ASSYTGADTIY
j_gene: TRBJ1-5; abundance: few; len: 16; v_gene: TRBV19; CDR3aa: ASSAGYRETTKNQPQH
j_gene: TRBJ1-5; abundance: .; len: 12; v_gene: TRBV6-2/TRBV6-3; CDR3aa: ASSYGSRNQPQH
j_gene: TRBJ1-1; abundance: .; len: 12; v_gene: TRBV6-5; CDR3aa: ASSPLLGTLEAF
j_gene: TRBJ2-7; abundance: few; len: 13; v_gene: TRBV20-1; CDR3aa: SARINGQDPYEQY
j_gene: TRBJ1-2; abundance: .; len: 10; v_gene: TRBV29-1; CDR3aa: SVELRENGYT
j_gene: TRBJ1-5; abundance: .; len: 13; v_gene: TRBV5-1; CDR3aa: ASSPVDSSNQPQH
j_gene: TRBJ1-5; abundance: few; len: 15; v_gene: TRBV12-5; CDR3aa: ASGWMSFNGSNQPQH
j_gene: TRBJ2-3; abundance: few; len: 11; v_gene: TRBV20-1; CDR3aa: SARGFGTDTQY